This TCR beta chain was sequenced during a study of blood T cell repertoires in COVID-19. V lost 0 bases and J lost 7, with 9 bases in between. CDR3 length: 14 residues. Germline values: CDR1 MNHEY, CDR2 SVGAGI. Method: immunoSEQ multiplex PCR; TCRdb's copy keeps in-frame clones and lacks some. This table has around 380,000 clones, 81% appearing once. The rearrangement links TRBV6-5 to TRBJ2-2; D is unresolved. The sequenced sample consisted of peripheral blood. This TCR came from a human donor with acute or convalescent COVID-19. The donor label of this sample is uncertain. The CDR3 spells CASSYSRGLGELFF. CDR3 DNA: TGTGCCAGCAGTTACTCGAGAGGTCTCGGGGAGCTGTTTTTT.